What follows describes a single TCR beta chain. A few counts support this clonotype. Its target antigen remains unknown. One base away there is no much larger clone; base qualities are not given. CDR1 and CDR2, per the germline V gene, are MGHRA and YSYEKL. V sheds 4 bases and J sheds 5 bases, leaving 9 bases between their ends. Counted from cysteine to phenylalanine, this CDR3 has 13 amino acids. The entry retains the CDR3 DNA only, 39 bases that are in frame from base 1. The record originates from a study of response to subunit inactivated influenza vaccine (dated by TCRdb to 2016 to 2018). Regarding the complete study: Deep quantitative T cell receptor repertoire profiling was used in the study to track responses to a trivalent subunit inactivated influenza vaccine.

The protocol used for the library was RT-PCR. TCRdb shows the sequencer as Illumina HiSeq 2500. The public reads were reprocessed in TCRdb via fastp at Q25 and MiXCR, keeping in-frame beta chains. Each CDR3 protein appears once, grouped with its most common genes and DNA. The table for this sample lists approximately 570,000 distinct CDR3 sequences; 6.5% to 8% of them were counted only once. Together, the top ten hold roughly 13% of the sample. Results and caveats for the whole study, not just this receptor: According to the authors, only a limited number of new T cells may be recruited by each seasonal influenza vaccination.

The sample consisted of PBMCs from blood, taken about 24 months after vaccination. The V and J segments used are TRBV4-1 and TRBJ1-5, with the D gene call left open. The sequence was collected from a man aged 50-75 years who received an inactivated influenza vaccine. Donor details come from another sample of the same person, matched by shared clones. The CDR3 region has the sequence CASSPEYHQPQHF. The nucleotides read TGCGCCAGCAGCCCAGAATACCATCAGCCCCAGCATTTT.